This TCR beta chain emerged from a study of blood T cell repertoires in COVID-19. Study-level information: Italy, Spain and the United States were the sources of the convalescent and acute COVID-19 samples. T cells, B-cell-depleted T cells, or PBMCs supplied cDNA or gDNA.

Deletions cut 0 bases from V and 5 bases from J, with 13 bases between. Looked up from germline, CDR1 is SGHRS and CDR2 is YFSETQ. This CDR3 contains 15 residues. In the study's own analysis: Amplification of reference gene primers provided the estimated nucleated cell counts. The data were produced by immunoSEQ multiplex PCR, yet TCRdb's version contains in-frame clones alone and is incomplete. Clone size and the V and J calls come from that table; the DNA yielded D and trimming. The sample has 200,000 to 300,000 clones, approximately 85% seen once. The rearrangement links TRBV5-1 to TRBJ2-3; D is possibly TRBD2 (7 bases). Sequencing used peripheral blood. This sequence was found in a man aged 50-59 years with COVID-19, enrolled during active disease. CDR3 coding DNA: TGCGCCAGCAGCTTGGTGTGGGGGGGCGGAGATACGCAGTATTTT. This codes for CASSLVWGGGDTQYF. The full variable domain, completed using reference TRBV5-1 and TRBJ2-3, is KAGVTQTPRYLIKTRGQQVTLSCSPISGHRSVSWYQQTPGQGLQFLFEYFSETQRNKGNFPGRFSGRQFSNSRSEMNVSTLELGDSALYLCASSLVWGGGDTQYFGPGTRLTVL.